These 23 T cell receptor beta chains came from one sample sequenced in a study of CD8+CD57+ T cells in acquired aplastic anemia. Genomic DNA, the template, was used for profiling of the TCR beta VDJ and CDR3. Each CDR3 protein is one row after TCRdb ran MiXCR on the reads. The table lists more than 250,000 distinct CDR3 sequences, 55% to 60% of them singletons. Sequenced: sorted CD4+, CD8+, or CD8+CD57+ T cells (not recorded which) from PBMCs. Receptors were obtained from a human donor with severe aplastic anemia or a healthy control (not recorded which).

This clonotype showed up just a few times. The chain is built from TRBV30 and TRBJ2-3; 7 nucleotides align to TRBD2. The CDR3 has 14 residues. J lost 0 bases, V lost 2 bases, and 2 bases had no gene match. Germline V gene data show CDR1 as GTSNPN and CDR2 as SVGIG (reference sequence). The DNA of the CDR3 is TGTGCCTGGAGTTTCGGGGGGAGCACAGATACGCAGTATTTT. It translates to CAWSFGGSTDTQYF.

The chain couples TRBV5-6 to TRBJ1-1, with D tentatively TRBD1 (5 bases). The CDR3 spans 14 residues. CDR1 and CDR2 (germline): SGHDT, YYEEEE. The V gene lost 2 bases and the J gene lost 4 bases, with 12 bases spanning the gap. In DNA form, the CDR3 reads TGTGCCAGCAGCTTCCAGGGTCGGGGCACTGAAGCTTTCTTT. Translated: CASSFQGRGTEAFF.

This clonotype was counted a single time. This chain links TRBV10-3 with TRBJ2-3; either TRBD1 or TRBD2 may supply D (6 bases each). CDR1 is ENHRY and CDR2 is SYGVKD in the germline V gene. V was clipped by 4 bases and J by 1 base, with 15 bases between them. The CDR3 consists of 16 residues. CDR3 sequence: CAISGDLQGRTDTQYF. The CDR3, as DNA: TGTGCCATCAGTGGGGACTTACAGGGTCGCACAGATACGCAGTATTTT.

The CDR3, as DNA: TGTGCCACCAGCGACAGGCCAACCGGGAATGAGCAGTTCTTC. As protein: CATSDRPTGNEQFF. The chain is built from TRBV24-1 and TRBJ2-1; D may be TRBD1 (6 bases). With 7 bases removed from V and 7 bases from J, the gap between germline ends came to 16 bases. This CDR3 has 14 amino acids. CDR1 is KGHDR and CDR2 is SFDVKD in the germline V gene.

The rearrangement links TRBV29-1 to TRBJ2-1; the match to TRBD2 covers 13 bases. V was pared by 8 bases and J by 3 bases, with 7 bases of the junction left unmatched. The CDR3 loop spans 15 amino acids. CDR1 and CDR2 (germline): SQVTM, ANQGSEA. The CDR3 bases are TGCAGCCTCGGACTAGCGGGGGTGATCTACAATGAGCAGTTCTTC. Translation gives CSLGLAGVIYNEQFF.

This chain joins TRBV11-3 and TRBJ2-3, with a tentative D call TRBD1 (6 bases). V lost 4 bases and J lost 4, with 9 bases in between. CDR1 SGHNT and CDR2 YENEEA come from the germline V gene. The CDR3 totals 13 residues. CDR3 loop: CASSWYRADTQYF. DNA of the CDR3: TGTGCCAGCAGCTGGTACAGGGCAGATACGCAGTATTTT.

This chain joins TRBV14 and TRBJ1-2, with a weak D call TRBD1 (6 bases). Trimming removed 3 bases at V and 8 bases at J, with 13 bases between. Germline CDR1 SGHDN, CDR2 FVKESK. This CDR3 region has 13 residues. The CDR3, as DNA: TGTGCCAGCAGCCATCCAGGGGATTGGGGCTACACCTTC. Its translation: CASSHPGDWGYTF.

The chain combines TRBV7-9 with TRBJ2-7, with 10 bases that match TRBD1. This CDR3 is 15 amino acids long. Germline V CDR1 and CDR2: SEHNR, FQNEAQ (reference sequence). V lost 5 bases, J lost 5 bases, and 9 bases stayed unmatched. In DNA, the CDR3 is TGTGCCAGCAGCCCACGGGACAGGGGTTCCCACGAGCAGTACTTC. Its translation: CASSPRDRGSHEQYF. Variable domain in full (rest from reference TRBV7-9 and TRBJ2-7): DTGVSQNPRHKITKRGQNVTFRCDPISEHNRLYWYRQTLGQGPEFLTYFQNEAQLEKSRLLSDRFSAERPKGSFSTLEIQRTEQGDSAMYLCASSPRDRGSHEQYFGPGTRLTVT.

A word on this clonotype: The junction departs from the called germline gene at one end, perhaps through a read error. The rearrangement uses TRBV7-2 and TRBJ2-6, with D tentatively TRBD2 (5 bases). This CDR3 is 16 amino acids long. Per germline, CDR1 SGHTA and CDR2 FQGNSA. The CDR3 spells CASSQDRGSGANVLTF. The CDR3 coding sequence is TGCGCCAGCAGCCAAGATCGGGGATCTGGGGCCAACGTCCTGACTTTC.

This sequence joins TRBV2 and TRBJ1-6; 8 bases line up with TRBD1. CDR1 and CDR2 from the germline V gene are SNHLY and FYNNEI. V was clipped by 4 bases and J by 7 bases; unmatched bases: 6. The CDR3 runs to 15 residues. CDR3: CASSGRTGKNSPLHF. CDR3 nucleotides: TGTGCCAGCAGTGGCCGGACAGGGAAGAATTCACCCCTCCACTTT. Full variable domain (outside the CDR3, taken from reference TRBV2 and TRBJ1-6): EPEVTQTPSHQVTQMGQEVILRCVPISNHLYFYWYRQILGQKVEFLVSFYNNEISEKSEIFDDQFSVERPDGSNFTLKIRSTKLEDSAMYFCASSGRTGKNSPLHFGNGTRLTVT.

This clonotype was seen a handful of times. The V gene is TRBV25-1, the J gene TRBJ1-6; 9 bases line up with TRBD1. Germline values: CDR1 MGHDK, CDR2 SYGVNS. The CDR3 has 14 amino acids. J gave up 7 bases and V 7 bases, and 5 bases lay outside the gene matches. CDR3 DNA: TGTGCCAGCACTCTTGGACAGGGGAATTCACCCCTCCACTTT. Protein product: CASTLGQGNSPLHF.

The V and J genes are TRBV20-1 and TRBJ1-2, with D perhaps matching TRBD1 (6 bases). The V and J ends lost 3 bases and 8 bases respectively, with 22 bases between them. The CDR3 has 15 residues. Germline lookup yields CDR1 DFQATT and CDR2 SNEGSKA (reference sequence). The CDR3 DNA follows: TGCAGTGCTAGCAACGGGGGCGCGGATCTGAGCGGCTACACCTTC. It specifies CSASNGGADLSGYTF.

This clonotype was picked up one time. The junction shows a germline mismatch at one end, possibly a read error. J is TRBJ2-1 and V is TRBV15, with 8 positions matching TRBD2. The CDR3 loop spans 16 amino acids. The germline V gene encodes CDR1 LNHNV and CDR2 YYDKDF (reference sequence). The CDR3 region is CATSREVVAGNNEQFF. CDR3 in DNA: TGTGCCACCAGCCGAGAGGTAGTAGCGGGAAACAATGAGCAGTTCTTC.

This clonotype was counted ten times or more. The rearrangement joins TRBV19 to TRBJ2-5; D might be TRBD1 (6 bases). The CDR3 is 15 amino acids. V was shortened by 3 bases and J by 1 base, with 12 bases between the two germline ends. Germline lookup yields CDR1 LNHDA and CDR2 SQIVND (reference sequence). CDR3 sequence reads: CASSMLQGLQETQYF. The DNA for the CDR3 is TGTGCCAGTAGTATGTTACAGGGCCTCCAAGAGACCCAGTACTTC.

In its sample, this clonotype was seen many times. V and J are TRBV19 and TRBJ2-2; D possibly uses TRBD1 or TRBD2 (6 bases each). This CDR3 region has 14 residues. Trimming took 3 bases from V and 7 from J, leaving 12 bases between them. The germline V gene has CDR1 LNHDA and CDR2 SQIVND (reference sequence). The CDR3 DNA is TGTGCCAGTAGTATGGGGGGCTTTAACGGGGAGCTGTTTTTT. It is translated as CASSMGGFNGELFF.

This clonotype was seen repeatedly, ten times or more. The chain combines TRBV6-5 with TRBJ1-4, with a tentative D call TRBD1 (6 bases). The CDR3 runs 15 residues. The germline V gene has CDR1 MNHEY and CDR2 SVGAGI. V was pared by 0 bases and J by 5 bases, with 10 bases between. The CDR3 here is CASSYSGGTNEKLFF. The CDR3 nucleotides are TGTGCCAGCAGTTACTCTGGGGGGACAAATGAAAAACTGTTTTTT.

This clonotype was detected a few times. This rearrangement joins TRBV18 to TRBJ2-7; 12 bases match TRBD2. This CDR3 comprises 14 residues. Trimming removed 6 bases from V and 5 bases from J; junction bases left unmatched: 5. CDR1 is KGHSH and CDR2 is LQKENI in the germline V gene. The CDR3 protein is CASSQLAGGDEQYF. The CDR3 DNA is TGTGCCAGCTCCCAACTAGCGGGGGGTGACGAGCAGTACTTC.

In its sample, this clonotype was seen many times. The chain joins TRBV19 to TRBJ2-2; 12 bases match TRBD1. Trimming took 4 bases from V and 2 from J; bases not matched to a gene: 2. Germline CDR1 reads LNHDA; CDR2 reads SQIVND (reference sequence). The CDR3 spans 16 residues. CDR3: CASSKGQGANTGELFF. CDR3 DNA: TGTGCCAGTAGTAAGGGACAGGGGGCCAACACCGGGGAGCTGTTTTTT.

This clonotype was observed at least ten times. The CDR3 DNA reads as TGTGCCAGCAGTTTACCCAATCAGCCCCAGCATTTT. This translates into CASSLPNQPQHF. The gene calls are TRBV28 and TRBJ1-5, with D unclear. The CDR3 totals 12 residues. Trimming took off 2 bases at V and 3 bases at J, with 2 bases between the two ends. From germline, CDR1 is MDHEN and CDR2 SYDVKM.

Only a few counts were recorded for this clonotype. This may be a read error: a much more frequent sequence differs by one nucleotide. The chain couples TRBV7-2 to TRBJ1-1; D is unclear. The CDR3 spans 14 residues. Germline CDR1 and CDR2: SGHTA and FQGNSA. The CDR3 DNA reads TGTGCCAGCAGCTTTCAGCCCGGGAACACTGAAGCTCTCTTT. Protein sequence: CASSFQPGNTEALF.

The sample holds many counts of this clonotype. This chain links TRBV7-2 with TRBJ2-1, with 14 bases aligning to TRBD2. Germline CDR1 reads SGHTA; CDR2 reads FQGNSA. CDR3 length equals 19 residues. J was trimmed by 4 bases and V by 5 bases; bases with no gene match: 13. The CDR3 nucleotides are TGTGCCAGCAGCACCCCCGCTCGACTAGCGGGGGGGAGGTACAATGAGCAGTTCTTC. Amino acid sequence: CASSTPARLAGGRYNEQFF.

The CDR3, as DNA: TGTGCCACCAGTGCAGGGGCTCAGCCCCAGCATTTT. Translated: CATSAGAQPQHF. The chain joins TRBV24-1 to TRBJ1-5, with D possibly TRBD1 on 6 matching bases. Trimming took off 5 bases at V and 6 bases at J, with 7 bases between the two ends. CDR3 length equals 12 residues. Germline loops: CDR1 KGHDR, CDR2 SFDVKD.

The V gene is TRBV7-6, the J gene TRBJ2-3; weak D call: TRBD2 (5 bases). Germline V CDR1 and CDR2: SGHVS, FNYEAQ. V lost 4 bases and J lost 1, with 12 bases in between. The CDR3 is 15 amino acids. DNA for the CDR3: TGTGCCAGCAGCTCACGGAGGTCTGGCACAGATACGCAGTATTTT. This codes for CASSSRRSGTDTQYF.